A single sample gave rise to the 31 T cell receptor beta chains below, sequenced in a study of radiation and T cells in renal cell carcinoma. TCRdb's table, derived via immunoSEQ multiplex PCR, lists solely in-frame clones and lacks some. The table lists 150,000 or so clones, 88% of them singletons, with over 3.5% in the top ten. The time point: baseline pretreatment blood. Treatment described: 15 Gy SBRT to primary tumor, nephrectomy 4 weeks later. Source: blood, taken from a patient whose treatment included radiotherapy and nephrectomy. These receptor sequences come from a woman aged 70-85 years with renal cell carcinoma.

The chain couples TRBV28 to TRBJ1-6; 8 bases map to TRBD1. This CDR3 spans 16 amino acids. J lost 7 bases, V lost 6 bases, and 11 bases had no gene match. CDR1 MDHEN and CDR2 SYDVKM come from the germline V gene. CDR3 sequence: CASSWTGSVGNSPLHF. For the CDR3, the DNA is TGTGCCAGCAGCTGGACAGGGTCAGTGGGGAATTCACCCCTCCACTTT.

The V and J genes are TRBV6-1 and TRBJ1-6; 11 bases align to TRBD1. V lost 2 bases to trimming and J lost 6 bases; unmatched junction nucleotides: 6. This CDR3 comprises 17 residues. From germline, CDR1 is MNHNS and CDR2 SASEGT. The CDR3, as DNA: TGTGCCAGCAGTGAACTCCTTGGGACAGGGGGTAATTCACCCCTCCACTTT. Its translation is CASSELLGTGGNSPLHF.

The V gene is TRBV11-1, the J gene TRBJ2-2; D is ambiguous. V was pared by 2 bases and J by 4 bases, with 8 bases between. CDR3 length: 14 residues. Germline V gene data show CDR1 as SGHAT and CDR2 as FQDESV (reference sequence). CDR3 amino acids: CASSLRVSTGELFF. CDR3 DNA sequence: TGTGCCAGCAGCTTAAGGGTCAGCACCGGGGAGCTGTTTTTT. The full variable domain, rest sourced from reference TRBV11-1 and TRBJ2-2, is EAEVAQSPRYKITEKSQAVAFWCDPISGHATLYWYRQILGQGPELLVQFQDESVVDDSQLPKDRFSAERLKGVDSTLKIQPAELGDSAMYLCASSLRVSTGELFFGEGSRLTVL.

The CDR3 DNA reads as TGTGCCAGCAGCTTAAATCCCCGTCGGAGGGGGTCAGATGAGCAGTTCTTC. It translates to CASSLNPRRRGSDEQFF. The chain has TRBV11-2 and TRBJ2-1; tentatively, D is TRBD1 or TRBD2 (6 bases each). Between the trimmed V and J ends, which lost 2 bases and 8 bases, there was a span of 22 bases. From germline, CDR1 is SGHAT and CDR2 FQNNGV. CDR3 size: 17 residues.

This sequence joins TRBV6-1 and TRBJ1-1; no firm D call. Trimming stripped 4 bases from V and 6 bases from J, with 12 bases between. CDR1 MNHNS and CDR2 SASEGT come from the germline V gene. The CDR3 loop spans 13 amino acids. This CDR3 is CASSAIYFPEAFF. CDR3 sequence (DNA): TGTGCCAGCAGTGCTATTTATTTCCCTGAAGCTTTCTTT.

V gene TRBV7-2 combines with J gene TRBJ2-3, with 8 bases fitting TRBD2. V lost 4 bases to trimming and J lost 7 bases; unmatched junction nucleotides: 10. In germline, CDR1 is SGHTA, CDR2 FQGNSA. This CDR3 has 15 residues. The CDR3 is CASSSGGAGANTQYF. CDR3 DNA: TGTGCCAGCAGCTCCGGGGGAGCGGGGGCCAATACGCAGTATTTT.

The chain couples TRBV28 to TRBJ2-5, with 8 bases fitting TRBD2. In germline, CDR1 is MDHEN, CDR2 SYDVKM. V dropped 2 bases and J dropped 4; count of bases not matched to a gene: 9. The CDR3 loop spans 16 amino acids. As DNA, the CDR3 is TGTGCCAGCAGTTTAAATCCGGGGGGGCTTCGAGAGACCCAGTACTTC. Residues: CASSLNPGGLRETQYF. Together with reference TRBV28 and TRBJ2-5, the CDR3 gives the full variable domain: DVKVTQSSRYLVKRTGEKVFLECVQDMDHENMFWYRQDPGLGLRLIYFSYDVKMKEKGDIPEGYSVSREKKERFSLILESASTNQTSMYLCASSLNPGGLRETQYFGPGTRLLVL.

This clone was picked up a small number of times. V and J are TRBV5-1 and TRBJ1-1; the D is unclear. Germline CDR1 SGHRS, CDR2 YFSETQ. Trimming took 2 bases from V and 4 from J, leaving 3 bases between them. The CDR3 runs to 11 residues. The CDR3 coding sequence is TGCGCCAGCAGCTTCGGCACTGAAGCTTTCTTT. It encodes CASSFGTEAFF.

For this clone: The same CDR3 arises from other DNA sequences in this sample as well. This chain links TRBV5-1 with TRBJ1-1; 8 nucleotides agree with TRBD1. V shed 2 bases and J 2 bases; nucleotides not matched to a gene: 2. Germline CDR1 and CDR2: SGHRS and YFSETQ. This CDR3 has 14 amino acids. CDR3 bases: TGCGCCAGCAGCTTAGACAGGGGAAACACTGAAGCTTTCTTT. It encodes CASSLDRGNTEAFF.

This chain connects TRBV12-5 to TRBJ2-2, with 14 bases that match TRBD2. V dropped 2 bases and J dropped 0; count of bases not matched to a gene: 5. This CDR3 region has 19 residues. CDR1 and CDR2 (germline): LGHNT, FRNRAP. Here the CDR3 DNA reads TGTGCTAGTGGTTTGCATGGGACTAGCGGGGGTTCGAACACCGGGGAGCTGTTTTTT. It is translated as CASGLHGTSGGSNTGELFF.

The V gene is TRBV4-3, the J gene TRBJ2-3, with 8 bases aligning to TRBD2. Germline lookup yields CDR1 LGHNA and CDR2 YSLEER. CDR3 size: 17 residues. J gave up 6 bases and V 0 bases, and 11 bases lay outside the gene matches. CDR3 DNA: TGCGCCAGCAGCCAAGACTCCCTCGGGGGGGCCTGGGATACGCAGTATTTT. It translates to CASSQDSLGGAWDTQYF.

CDR3 DNA sequence: TGTGCCACCGAACAGGGGGCTGTGAACACCGGGGAGCTGTTTTTT. This codes for CATEQGAVNTGELFF. V is TRBV19 and J is TRBJ2-2; 9 bases match TRBD1. Per germline, CDR1 LNHDA and CDR2 SQIVND (reference sequence). V shed 10 bases and J 1 base; nucleotides not matched to a gene: 7. The CDR3 loop spans 15 amino acids.

The chain combines TRBV5-1 with TRBJ2-3; 12 bases map to TRBD2. This CDR3 spans 16 amino acids. V dropped 3 bases and J dropped 2; count of bases not matched to a gene: 4. Germline values: CDR1 SGHRS, CDR2 YFSETQ. For the CDR3, the DNA is TGCGCCAGCAGCTCTCCTAGCGGGAGGGCCACAGATACGCAGTATTTT. This encodes CASSSPSGRATDTQYF. The whole variable domain, filled in from reference TRBV5-1 and TRBJ2-3, reads KAGVTQTPRYLIKTRGQQVTLSCSPISGHRSVSWYQQTPGQGLQFLFEYFSETQRNKGNFPGRFSGRQFSNSRSEMNVSTLELGDSALYLCASSSPSGRATDTQYFGPGTRLTVL.

The chain joins TRBV4-3 to TRBJ2-7, with TRBD1 matching over 7 bases. CDR3 size: 15 residues. Germline V gene sequence: CDR1 LGHNA, CDR2 YSLEER. After removal of 8 bases from V and 2 bases from J, the junction contained 12 bases not matched to a gene. DNA for the CDR3: TGCGCCAGCCGAGAGGTGGTGACAGGGCCCTACGAGCAGTACTTC. Its translation is CASREVVTGPYEQYF.

The chain has TRBV20-1 and TRBJ2-5, with D perhaps matching TRBD2 (6 bases). CDR1 and CDR2 (germline): DFQATT, SNEGSKA (reference sequence). The germline V and J ends were trimmed by 3 bases and 10 bases, with 12 bases remaining between them. This CDR3 is 11 amino acids long. CDR3 amino acids: CSARRARDQYF. Here the CDR3 DNA reads TGCAGTGCTAGGCGGGCGCGGGACCAGTACTTC.

The V call is TRBV27, the J call TRBJ2-1, with TRBD2 matching 13 bases. V lost 6 bases, J lost 9 bases, and 8 bases stayed unmatched. This CDR3 is 15 amino acids long. The germline V gene encodes CDR1 MNHEY and CDR2 SMNVEV (reference sequence). CDR3 nucleotide sequence: TGTGCCAGCAGACTAACTAGCGGGGGGGCGTTTGAGCAGTTCTTC. This sequence encodes CASRLTSGGAFEQFF.

This clone was detected only a few times. The gene calls are TRBV19 and TRBJ1-1; 7 bases match TRBD1. J lost 1 base, V lost 5 bases, and 7 bases had no gene match. CDR3 size: 15 residues. CDR1 LNHDA and CDR2 SQIVND come from the germline V gene (reference sequence). The CDR3 loop is CASSSQGTKNTEAFF. CDR3 bases: TGTGCCAGTAGTTCACAGGGGACTAAGAACACTGAAGCTTTCTTT.

V usage is TRBV19 and J usage is TRBJ2-2; TRBD1 aligns across 9 bases. The CDR3 is 16 residues long. The ends lost 5 bases at V and 4 bases at J; junction bases unmatched: 8. CDR1 is LNHDA, CDR2 SQIVND, per germline (reference sequence). The CDR3 sequence: CASSDSRQGGTGELFF. In nucleotides, the CDR3 is TGTGCCAGTAGTGACTCCCGACAGGGGGGCACCGGGGAGCTGTTTTTT.

The gene calls are TRBV18 and TRBJ2-5, with 12 positions matching TRBD2. V lost 4 bases, J lost 4 bases, and 10 bases stayed unmatched. Looked up from germline, CDR1 is KGHSH and CDR2 is LQKENI. This CDR3 region has 17 residues. This CDR3 reads CASSRLLAGGSGETQYF. As DNA, the CDR3 is TGTGCCAGCTCACGATTACTAGCGGGGGGTTCCGGAGAGACCCAGTACTTC.

V and J are TRBV10-3 and TRBJ2-3, with D perhaps given as TRBD1 or TRBD2 (6 bases each). The ends were cut back, 10 bases at V and 4 bases at J, with 15 bases in the middle. In germline, CDR1 is ENHRY, CDR2 SYGVKD. The CDR3 is 13 residues long. This chain's CDR3 is CASKRGAADTQYF. CDR3 coding DNA: TGTGCCAGCAAGAGGGGGGCCGCAGATACGCAGTATTTT.

On this clone: At the DNA level, this CDR3 is encoded by other sequences in the same sample as well. This sequence joins TRBV9 and TRBJ2-1; 12 bases fit TRBD2. This CDR3 contains 15 residues. The V gene's germline CDR1 is SGDLS and CDR2 YYNGEE. The J segment lost 9 bases and the V segment lost 0 bases, leaving 4 bases of the junction unmatched. The CDR3 spells CASSVASGGAGEQFF. CDR3 coding DNA: TGTGCCAGCAGCGTAGCTAGCGGGGGGGCCGGTGAGCAGTTCTTC.

CDR3 nucleotides: TGTGCCAGCAGCTTAAGACGGGGGGCCTCCTACGAGCAGTACTTC. Translation: CASSLRRGASYEQYF. V is TRBV7-2 and J is TRBJ2-7; D may be TRBD2 (7 bases). V was shortened by 2 bases and J by 0 bases, with 11 bases between the two germline ends. The CDR3 length is 15 residues. Germline CDR1 is SGHTA and CDR2 is FQGNSA.

The V and J genes are TRBV18 and TRBJ2-5; D remains unclear. The CDR3 is 13 amino acids. Germline CDR1 reads KGHSH; CDR2 reads LQKENI. V lost 1 base, J lost 4 bases, and 7 bases lay in between. The CDR3 region is CASSPRVTETQYF. The CDR3 DNA is TGTGCCAGCTCACCACGAGTTACAGAGACCCAGTACTTC.

A word on this clone: Different DNA sequences within this sample yield the same CDR3. This rearrangement joins TRBV5-1 to TRBJ2-5; D remains unclear. The CDR3 spans 11 residues. V was trimmed by 5 bases and J by 1 base, leaving 3 bases between them. Germline V gene sequence: CDR1 SGHRS, CDR2 YFSETQ. As DNA, the CDR3 is TGCGCCAGCAGTCTCCAAGAGACCCAGTACTTC. Translation gives CASSLQETQYF. The whole variable domain, remainder taken from reference TRBV5-1 and TRBJ2-5, is KAGVTQTPRYLIKTRGQQVTLSCSPISGHRSVSWYQQTPGQGLQFLFEYFSETQRNKGNFPGRFSGRQFSNSRSEMNVSTLELGDSALYLCASSLQETQYFGPGTRLLVL.

This chain connects TRBV28 to TRBJ1-1; D unclear. V dropped 4 bases and J dropped 2 bases, with 26 bases sitting between them. Germline V gene data show CDR1 as MDHEN and CDR2 as SYDVKM. The CDR3 totals 19 residues. The CDR3 loop reads CASSSPFPLRQVINTEAFF. The CDR3 coding sequence is TGTGCCAGCAGTTCTCCCTTCCCCCTGAGACAAGTCATTAACACTGAAGCTTTCTTT.

DNA of the CDR3: TGTGCCAGCAGCTTAAAAACTAGCAGGGCCTATGGCTACACCTTC. This codes for CASSLKTSRAYGYTF. V gene TRBV7-2 combines with J gene TRBJ1-2, with TRBD1 as a possible D gene (5 bases). V lost 2 bases to trimming and J lost 4 bases, with 14 bases between them. The CDR3 spans 15 residues. CDR1 SGHTA and CDR2 FQGNSA come from the germline V gene.

This clone has only one observation. The gene calls are TRBV30 and TRBJ2-1; D unresolved. V gave up 0 bases and J gave up 3 bases, with 9 bases separating them. Germline CDR1 GTSNPN, CDR2 SVGIG (reference sequence). This CDR3 is built from 14 residues. CDR3 bases: TGTGCCTGGAGTGTAAGTATAGTCTACAATGAGCAGTTCTTC. It codes for CAWSVSIVYNEQFF.

This clone was observed once. As DNA, the CDR3 is TGTGCCAGTAAATCCGAGGGCTATAATTCACCCCTCCACTTT. Encoded protein: CASKSEGYNSPLHF. The J gene is TRBJ1-6, the V gene TRBV19; D not certain. The CDR3 is 14 amino acids. From germline, CDR1 is LNHDA and CDR2 SQIVND (reference sequence). The V gene lost 7 bases and the J gene lost 3 bases, with 10 bases spanning the gap.

This chain joins TRBV5-8 and TRBJ1-1; D not resolved. Looked up from germline, CDR1 is SGHTS and CDR2 is YDEGEE. Trimming left V 0 bases short and J 4 bases short, with 13 bases between. The CDR3 sequence is 15 residues long. The CDR3 here is CASSLGYRQSTEAFF. CDR3 nucleotides: TGTGCCAGCAGCTTGGGCTACAGACAATCCACTGAAGCTTTCTTT. Combining the CDR3 with reference TRBV5-8 and TRBJ1-1 gives the whole variable domain EAGVTQSPTHLIKTRGQQATLRCSPISGHTSVYWYQQALGLGLQFLLWYDEGEERNRGNFPPRFSGRQFPNYSSELNVNALELEDSALYLCASSLGYRQSTEAFFGQGTRLTVV.

J is TRBJ1-1 and V is TRBV7-9, with TRBD1 matching 12 bases. V lost 5 bases to trimming and J lost 1 base; unmatched junction nucleotides: 11. The V gene's germline CDR1 is SEHNR and CDR2 FQNEAQ (reference sequence). The CDR3 consists of 18 residues. The CDR3 loop is CASSAYGTGGFRNTEAFF. CDR3 sequence (DNA): TGTGCCAGCAGCGCATACGGGACAGGGGGCTTTCGGAACACTGAAGCTTTCTTT. The full variable domain, rest sourced from reference TRBV7-9 and TRBJ1-1, is DTGVSQNPRHKITKRGQNVTFRCDPISEHNRLYWYRQTLGQGPEFLTYFQNEAQLEKSRLLSDRFSAERPKGSFSTLEIQRTEQGDSAMYLCASSAYGTGGFRNTEAFFGQGTRLTVV.

This rearrangement joins TRBV5-4 to TRBJ2-5, with TRBD2 as a possible D gene (6 bases). Germline V gene data show CDR1 as SGHNT and CDR2 as YYREEE (reference sequence). This CDR3 has 16 amino acids. Trimming stripped 1 base from V and 4 bases from J, with 17 bases between. The CDR3 DNA is TGTGCCAGCAGCTTGAGTCTGGGGCAGGGAGGAGAGACCCAGTACTTC. This sequence encodes CASSLSLGQGGETQYF.